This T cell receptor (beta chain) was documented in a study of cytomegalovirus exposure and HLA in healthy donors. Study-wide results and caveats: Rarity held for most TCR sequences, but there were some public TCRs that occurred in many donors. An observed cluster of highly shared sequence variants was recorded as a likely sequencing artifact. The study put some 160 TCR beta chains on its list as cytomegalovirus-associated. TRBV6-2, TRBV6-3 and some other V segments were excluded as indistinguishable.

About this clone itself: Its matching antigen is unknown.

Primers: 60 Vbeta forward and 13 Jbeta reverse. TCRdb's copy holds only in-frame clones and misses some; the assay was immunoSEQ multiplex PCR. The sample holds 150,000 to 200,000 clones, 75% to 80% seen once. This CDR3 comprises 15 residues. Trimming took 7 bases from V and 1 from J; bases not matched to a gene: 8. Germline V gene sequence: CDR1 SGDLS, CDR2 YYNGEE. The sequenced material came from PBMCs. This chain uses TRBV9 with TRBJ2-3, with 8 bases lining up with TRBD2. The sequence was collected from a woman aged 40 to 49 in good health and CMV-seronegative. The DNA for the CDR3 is TGTGCCAGCTCTTATAGCGGGGTCGGCACAGATACGCAGTATTTT. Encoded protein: CASSYSGVGTDTQYF.